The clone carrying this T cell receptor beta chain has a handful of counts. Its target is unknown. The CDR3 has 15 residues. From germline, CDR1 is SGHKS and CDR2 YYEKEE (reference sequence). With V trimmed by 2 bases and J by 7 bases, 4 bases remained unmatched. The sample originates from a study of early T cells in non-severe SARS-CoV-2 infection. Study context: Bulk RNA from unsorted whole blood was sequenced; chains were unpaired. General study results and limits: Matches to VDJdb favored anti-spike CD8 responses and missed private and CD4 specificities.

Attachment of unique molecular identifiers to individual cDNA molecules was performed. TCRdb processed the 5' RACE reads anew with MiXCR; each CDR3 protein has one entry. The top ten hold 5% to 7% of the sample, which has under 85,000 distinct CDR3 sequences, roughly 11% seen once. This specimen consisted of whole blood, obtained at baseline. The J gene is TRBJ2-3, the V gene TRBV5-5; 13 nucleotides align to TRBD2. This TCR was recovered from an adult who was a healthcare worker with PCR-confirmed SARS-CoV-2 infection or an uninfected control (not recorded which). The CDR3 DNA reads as TGTGCCAGCAGCTTACGACTAGCGGGGGGCTATACGCAGTATTTT. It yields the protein CASSLRLAGGYTQYF.